The text below deals with one T cell receptor (beta chain). Per the germline V gene, CDR1 is MRHNA and CDR2 is SNTAGT. Trimming left V 3 bases short and J 5 bases short, with 15 bases between. This CDR3 comprises 15 residues. The protocol was immunoSEQ multiplex PCR, while the TCRdb copy is restricted to in-frame clones and leaves out a portion. The data show 2,400 or so clones, approximately 70% seen once. The data stem from a study of CD39 and CD103 CD8 tumor-infiltrating T cells. This sequence was found in a human donor with head and neck squamous cell carcinoma. The chain recombines TRBV6-4 with TRBJ2-3; the D gene is possibly TRBD2 (7 bases). Sequences were obtained from CD39- CD103- CD8+ T cells sorted from the tumor. Stated subset: CD103-CD39- double-negative CD45RA- CD8 T cells. The CDR3 here is CASSENQGGGDTQYF. CDR3 coding DNA: TGTGCCAGCAGTGAAAATCAGGGAGGGGGAGATACGCAGTATTTT.